The present T cell receptor beta chain was sequenced within a study of graft-versus-host responses after intestinal transplantation. Study background: In this cohort, recipients had multivisceral, liver-intestinal, or isolated intestinal transplants. All recipients were given anti-thymocyte globulin induction, and tacrolimus and steroids were then administered for 3 to 4 years. General study points: Early post-transplant HvG declines tracked with peak circulating GvH clone levels. GvH clonotypes were identified within recipient marrow, with a subset emerging first in ileum or blood.

Libraries were prepared by immunoSEQ multiplex PCR; TCRdb keeps only in-frame clonotypes and omits some of them. Here the sample spans roughly 96,000 clones, around nine tenths being singletons. Details on this clone: Its antigen is not known.

Germline V gene sequence: CDR1 SEHNR, CDR2 FQNEAQ (reference sequence). CDR3 length: 12 residues. V shed 5 bases and J 7 bases; nucleotides not matched to a gene: 1. The sequence was obtained from a human donor who received an intestinal transplant. The genes are TRBV7-9 and TRBJ2-2; 7 bases map to TRBD2. Specimen: unstimulated CD8+ T cells sorted from spleen or lymph node cells, collected before intestinal transplant. The CDR3 loop reads CASSPGGGELFF. The DNA of the CDR3 is TGTGCCAGCAGCCCGGGAGGCGGGGAGCTGTTTTTT.